These T cell receptor beta chains were read from a single sample in a study of blood T cell repertoires in COVID-19. Generated by immunoSEQ multiplex PCR, the TCRdb table keeps only in-frame clones and is missing some. Seen here are about 110,000 clones, 60% to 80% observed once, and the top ten hold 0.8% to 1%. The sequencing sample was made of peripheral blood. The receptor source for this set is a human donor with acute or convalescent COVID-19. The donor label of this sample is uncertain. Both conserved end residues are part of each CDR3. Fields, in order: clone size, J gene, D gene, V gene, CDR3 DNA, CDR3 protein. D genes are given only for firm matches. Expanded clones get a size class; other rows say once, few or many, or leave the size out.

size: -
J: TRBJ1-5
D: -
V: TRBV6-6
DNA: TGTGCCAGCAGTTACTACGGTAGCAATCAGCCCCAGCATTTT
CDR3: CASSYYGSNQPQHF

size: -
J: TRBJ2-5
D: -
V: TRBV4-1
DNA: TGCGCCAGCAGCCAAGAAATTGGTGCGGGGACGTACCAAGAGACCCAGTACTTC
CDR3: CASSQEIGAGTYQETQYF

size: -
J: TRBJ2-3
D: TRBD2
V: TRBV7-2
DNA: TGTGCCAGCAGCTTCGTGAGCGGGGGCACAGATACGCAGTATTTT
CDR3: CASSFVSGGTDTQYF

size: -
J: TRBJ1-6
D: -
V: TRBV28
DNA: TGTGCCAGCAGGGAGTTAAGAGGTAATTCACCCCTCCACTTT
CDR3: CASRELRGNSPLHF

size: few
J: TRBJ1-3
D: -
V: TRBV7-2
DNA: TGTGCCAGCAGCTTACAGGGGTTATCTGGAAACACCATATATTTT
CDR3: CASSLQGLSGNTIYF

size: -
J: TRBJ2-5
D: TRBD2
V: TRBV7-6
DNA: TGTGCCAGCAGCTGGGGGACGGGGGGGCAAGAGACCCAGTACTTC
CDR3: CASSWGTGGQETQYF

size: few
J: TRBJ2-7
D: -
V: TRBV9
DNA: TGTGCCAGCAGCGTAGGGAGGGGGCGCGGGGTCGAGCAGTACTTC
CDR3: CASSVGRGRGVEQYF

size: -
J: TRBJ2-2
D: TRBD2
V: TRBV6-2/TRBV6-3
DNA: TGTGCCAGCAGTGAGATAAGCGGGGTAAACACCGGGGAGCTGTTTTTT
CDR3: CASSEISGVNTGELFF

size: once
J: TRBJ2-2
D: -
V: TRBV12-5
DNA: TGTGCTAGTGCCCCCGGGAGTTCGAACACCGGGGAGCTGTTTTTT
CDR3: CASAPGSSNTGELFF

size: -
J: TRBJ1-1
D: -
V: TRBV27
DNA: TGTGCCAGCAAGTTTATCGGGGAGGTGAACACTGAAGCTTTCTTT
CDR3: CASKFIGEVNTEAFF

size: -
J: TRBJ1-5
D: TRBD1
V: TRBV18
DNA: TGTGCCAGCTCACCGTCAGGGGGCCTGCAGCCCCAGCATTTT
CDR3: CASSPSGGLQPQHF

size: few
J: TRBJ2-2
D: -
V: TRBV4-1
DNA: TGCGCCAGCAGTCCCTCGTCGCGGGGGCGCTCCGGGGAGCTGTTTTTT
CDR3: CASSPSSRGRSGELFF

size: few
J: TRBJ1-6
D: TRBD1
V: TRBV27
DNA: TGTGCCAGCAGTTTGTCAGGGGGCTCCTATAATTCACCCCTCCACTTT
CDR3: CASSLSGGSYNSPLHF

size: few
J: TRBJ2-7
D: -
V: TRBV19
DNA: TGTGCCAGTAGTCGCCAAGGGAGCTCCTACGAGCAGTACTTC
CDR3: CASSRQGSSYEQYF

size: -
J: TRBJ2-5
D: TRBD1
V: TRBV30
DNA: TGTGCCTGGAGTTTAACTGACAGGGGGCAAGAGACCCAGTACTTC
CDR3: CAWSLTDRGQETQYF

size: -
J: TRBJ1-1
D: TRBD1
V: TRBV6-5
DNA: TGTGCCAGCAGGAGACAGGGGACCACTGAAGCTTTCTTT
CDR3: CASRRQGTTEAFF

size: -
J: TRBJ1-5
D: -
V: TRBV10-2
DNA: TGCGCCAGCAGCGGGGGGAGGGTTCAGCCCCAGCATTTT
CDR3: CASSGGRVQPQHF

size: -
J: TRBJ1-2
D: -
V: TRBV19
DNA: TGTGCCAGTAGTATCGTGGGGAGGGATGGCTACACCTTC
CDR3: CASSIVGRDGYTF

size: -
J: TRBJ2-2
D: -
V: TRBV12-3/TRBV12-4
DNA: TGTGCCAGCAGTTCAGGGTTTAGGGAGCTGTTTTTT
CDR3: CASSSGFRELFF

size: few
J: TRBJ1-2
D: TRBD1
V: TRBV5-6
DNA: TGTGCCAGCAGCTCCAGGGGGGACAGGGTTTTTTATGGCTACACCTTC
CDR3: CASSSRGDRVFYGYTF

size: -
J: TRBJ1-3
D: -
V: TRBV7-9
DNA: TGTGCCAGCAGCCCCTACGATCGCTCTGGAAACACCATATATTTT
CDR3: CASSPYDRSGNTIYF

size: -
J: TRBJ1-1
D: -
V: TRBV7-3
DNA: TGTGCCAGCAGCCCGGGGAGAGAGAAAGGCACTGAAGCTTTCTTT
CDR3: CASSPGREKGTEAFF

size: few
J: TRBJ1-1
D: -
V: TRBV4-1
DNA: TGCGCCAGCAGCCAAGGGGGCTCTGAAGCTTTCTTT
CDR3: CASSQGGSEAFF